This T cell receptor (beta chain) was documented in a study of early T cells in non-severe SARS-CoV-2 infection. The wider study: Chains stayed unpaired after sequencing of bulk RNA from unsorted whole blood. Study-level points and caveats: There was a bias toward anti-spike CD8 responses in VDJdb matching, which missed private and CD4 specificities.

In the library, individual cDNA molecules carried attached unique molecular identifiers. TCRdb called the 5' RACE reads again in MiXCR, with one record for every CDR3 protein. The sample comprises under 50,000 distinct CDR3 sequences, roughly 4.5% of which are singletons, and around 6% rests with the top ten. Ten or more counts support this clonotype. Its antigen is unidentified. The TCR comes from an adult who was a healthcare worker with PCR-confirmed SARS-CoV-2 infection or an uninfected control (not recorded which). The sample taken for sequencing was whole blood.

The CDR3 reads CSGDRRGGYTF. The CDR3 nucleotides are TGCAGTGGAGACAGGAGGGGTGGCTACACCTTC. The genes are TRBV20-1 and TRBJ1-2; maybe TRBD1 (6 bases). Between the trimmed V and J ends, which lost 7 bases and 7 bases, there was a span of 13 bases. Germline V gene data show CDR1 as DFQATT and CDR2 as SNEGSKA (reference sequence). CDR3 length: 11 amino acids.